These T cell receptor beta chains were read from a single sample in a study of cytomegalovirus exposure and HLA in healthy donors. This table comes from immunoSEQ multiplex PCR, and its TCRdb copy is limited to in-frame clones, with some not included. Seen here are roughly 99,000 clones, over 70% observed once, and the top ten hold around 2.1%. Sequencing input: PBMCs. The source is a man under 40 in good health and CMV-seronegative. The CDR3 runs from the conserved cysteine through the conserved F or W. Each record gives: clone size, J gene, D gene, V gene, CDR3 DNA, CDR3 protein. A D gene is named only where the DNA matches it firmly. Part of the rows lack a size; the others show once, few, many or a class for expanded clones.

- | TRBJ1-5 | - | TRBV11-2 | TGTGCCAGCAGCTTAGTGGAGGGGCGCGGTCAGCCCCAGCATTTT | CASSLVEGRGQPQHF
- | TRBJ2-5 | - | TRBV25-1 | TGTGCCAGCAGTCCCCACAGGGATCGGGAGACCCAGTACTTC | CASSPHRDRETQYF
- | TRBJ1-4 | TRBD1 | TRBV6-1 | TGTGCCAGCCATACAGGGGTTAATGAAAAACTGTTTTTT | CASHTGVNEKLFF
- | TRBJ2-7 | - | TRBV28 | TGTGCCAGCAGCCCGAGCGGCATTCGGGACGAGCAGTACTTC | CASSPSGIRDEQYF
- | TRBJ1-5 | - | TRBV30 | TGTGCCTGGAGTTCGCGAATTGGCCCTGAGAGGAGGCCCCAGCATTTT | CAWSSRIGPERRPQHF
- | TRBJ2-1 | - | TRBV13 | TGTGCCAGCAGTTACAGGGACCCCTACAATGAGCAGTTCTTC | CASSYRDPYNEQFF
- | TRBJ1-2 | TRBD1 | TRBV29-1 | TGCAGCGTACCGGGACAGGGAGTTCGAGGCTACACCTTC | CSVPGQGVRGYTF
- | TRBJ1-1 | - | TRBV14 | TGTGCCAGCAGCCACCTAGGGGTGAACACTGAAGCTTTCTTT | CASSHLGVNTEAFF
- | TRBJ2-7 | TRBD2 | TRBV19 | TGTGCCAGTAGTGCCACTAGCGGGGCCTACGAGCAGTACTTC | CASSATSGAYEQYF
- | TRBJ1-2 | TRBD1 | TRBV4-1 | TGCGCCAGCAGCCTGGGGACAGGTACCTATGGCTACACCTTC | CASSLGTGTYGYTF
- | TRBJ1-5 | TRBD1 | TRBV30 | TGTGCCTGGAGTACCGACAGGGTGGATCAGCCCCAGCATTTT | CAWSTDRVDQPQHF
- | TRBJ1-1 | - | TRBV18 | TGTGCCAGCTCACCCGAGCGGGGGCTGAACACTGAAGCTTTCTTT | CASSPERGLNTEAFF
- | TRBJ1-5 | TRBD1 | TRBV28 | TGTGCCAGCAGTTCCCTGACAGGGGTCCAGCCCCAGCATTTT | CASSSLTGVQPQHF
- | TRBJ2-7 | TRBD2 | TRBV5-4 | TGTGCCAGCAGCTTGGAGGCTAGCGGGGCGGGTGAGCAGTACTTC | CASSLEASGAGEQYF
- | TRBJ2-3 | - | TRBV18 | TGTGCCAGCTCACCTCCCTCCACAGATACGCAGTATTTT | CASSPPSTDTQYF
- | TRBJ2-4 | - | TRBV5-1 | TGCGCCAGCAGCTTGGGGCAGGAGGGAGACATTCAGTACTTC | CASSLGQEGDIQYF
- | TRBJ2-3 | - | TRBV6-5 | TGTGCCAGCGCAAGGGGCGTCGGCACAGATACGCAGTATTTT | CASARGVGTDTQYF
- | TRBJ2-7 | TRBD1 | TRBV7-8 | TGTGCCAGCAGCTTAGCGATAGGGGACAGGGCGTACGAGCAGTACTTC | CASSLAIGDRAYEQYF
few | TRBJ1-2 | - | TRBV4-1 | TGCGCCAGCAGCCAACCCCATCCGGACAGCTATGGCTACACCTTC | CASSQPHPDSYGYTF
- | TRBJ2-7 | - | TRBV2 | TGTGCCAGCAGTGGGGGCAGGCACCTCTACGAGCAGTACTTC | CASSGGRHLYEQYF
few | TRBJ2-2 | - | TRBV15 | TGTGCCACCAGCCGGGCACGGGGGGCCGCCGGGGAGCTGTTTTTT | CATSRARGAAGELFF
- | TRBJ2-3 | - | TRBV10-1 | TGCGCCAGCAGTGACCTAGCCGGGGTGGGCACAGATACGCAGTATTTT | CASSDLAGVGTDTQYF
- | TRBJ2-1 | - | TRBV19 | TGTGCCAGTAGTATAGAGGTCTTCACCGGGCGGGTCTTC | CASSIEVFTGRVF
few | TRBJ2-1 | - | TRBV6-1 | TGTGCCAGCTGCGAGTCCCGTTCCTACAATGAGCAGTTCTTC | CASCESRSYNEQFF
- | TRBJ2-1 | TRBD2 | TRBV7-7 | TGTGCTAGCAGCTTAACTAGCGGGGGGAGGAATGAGCAGTTCTTC | CASSLTSGGRNEQFF
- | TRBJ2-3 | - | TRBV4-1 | TGCGCCAGCAGCCAATCTCCCGGACTGAACACAGATACGCAGTATTTT | CASSQSPGLNTDTQYF
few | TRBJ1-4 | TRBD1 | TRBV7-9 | TGTGCCAGCAGCCCCCCGGGACAGTTGAAACTGTTTTTT | CASSPPGQLKLFF
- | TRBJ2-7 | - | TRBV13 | TGTGCCAGCAGCTTAGGCCCTCAGGGATCCTACGAGCAGTACTTC | CASSLGPQGSYEQYF
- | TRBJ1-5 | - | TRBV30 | TGTGCCTGGAGCGACAGGTCCTCAGGGCCCCAGCATTTT | CAWSDRSSGPQHF
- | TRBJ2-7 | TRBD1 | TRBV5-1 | TGCGCCAGCAGCCTAAGCCGGGACAGGGGGCACGAGCAGTACTTC | CASSLSRDRGHEQYF
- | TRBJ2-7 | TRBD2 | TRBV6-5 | TGTGCCAGCAGTTACTCCCGTGGCGGGAGCGTGGGGGAGCAGTACTTC | CASSYSRGGSVGEQYF
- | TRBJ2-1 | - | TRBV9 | TGTGCCAGCAGCGTAGGGGGTCTAGCGATGGATGAGCAGTTCTTC | CASSVGGLAMDEQFF
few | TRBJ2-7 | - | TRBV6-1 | TGTGCCAGCGCCGGGACATTGGGGGAGCAGTACTTC | CASAGTLGEQYF
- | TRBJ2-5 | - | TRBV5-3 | TGTGCCAGAAGTCGGACTCTTCTAGAGACCCAGTACTTC | CARSRTLLETQYF
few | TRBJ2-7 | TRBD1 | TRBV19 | TGTGCCAGTAGTCAAAGACAGGGGGAGTACGAGCAGTACTTC | CASSQRQGEYEQYF
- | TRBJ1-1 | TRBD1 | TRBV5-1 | TGCGCCAGCAGCAGGACGGGACAGGGGAACACTGAAGCTTTCTTT | CASSRTGQGNTEAFF
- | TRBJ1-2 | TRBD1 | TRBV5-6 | TGTGCCAGCAACCTAATCCGGGACAGCCAGTTCTATGGCTACACCTTC | CASNLIRDSQFYGYTF
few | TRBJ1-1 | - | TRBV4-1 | TGCGCCAGCAGCTCGAGGCACACTGAAGCTTTCTTT | CASSSRHTEAFF
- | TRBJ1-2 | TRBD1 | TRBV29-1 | TGCAGCCTTTCCGTGGGACAGGGGGCTGATTATGGCTACACCTTC | CSLSVGQGADYGYTF
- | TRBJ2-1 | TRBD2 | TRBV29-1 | TGCAGCGTAAAGACTAGCGCCCACAATGAGCAGTTCTTC | CSVKTSAHNEQFF
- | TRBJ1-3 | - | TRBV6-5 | TGTGCCAGCAGCGGAGACAGGGGAAACACCATATATTTT | CASSGDRGNTIYF
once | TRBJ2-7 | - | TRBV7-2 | TGTGCCAGCAGCTTAGGCCCGGGTCTGACCTACGAGCAGTACTTC | CASSLGPGLTYEQYF
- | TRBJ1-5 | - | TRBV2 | TGTGCCAGCAACCCGGGCCTAGGGGGCAATCAGCCCCAGCATTTT | CASNPGLGGNQPQHF
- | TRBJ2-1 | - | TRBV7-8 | TGTGCCAGCAGCTTAGAGGGACTCGGCTCCTACAATGAGCAGTTCTTC | CASSLEGLGSYNEQFF
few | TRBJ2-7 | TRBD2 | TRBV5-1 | TGCGCCAGCAGCTTGGTCTTGCGGGAGGGATCCTACGAGCAGTACTTC | CASSLVLREGSYEQYF
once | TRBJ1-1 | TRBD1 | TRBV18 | TGTGCCAGCTCACCTGGACAGGGAAGGGAGGGTGAAGCTTTCTTT | CASSPGQGREGEAFF
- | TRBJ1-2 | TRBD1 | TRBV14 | TGTGCCAGCAGCCGACAGGGAGTCTATGGCTACACCTTC | CASSRQGVYGYTF
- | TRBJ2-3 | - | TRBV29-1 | TGCAGCGTTACAGGACAGAGCCTCACAGATACGCAGTATTTT | CSVTGQSLTDTQYF
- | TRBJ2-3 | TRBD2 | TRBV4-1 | TGCGCCAGCAGCCACCCCTTGAGCGGGGGGGCCACAGATACGCAGTATTTT | CASSHPLSGGATDTQYF